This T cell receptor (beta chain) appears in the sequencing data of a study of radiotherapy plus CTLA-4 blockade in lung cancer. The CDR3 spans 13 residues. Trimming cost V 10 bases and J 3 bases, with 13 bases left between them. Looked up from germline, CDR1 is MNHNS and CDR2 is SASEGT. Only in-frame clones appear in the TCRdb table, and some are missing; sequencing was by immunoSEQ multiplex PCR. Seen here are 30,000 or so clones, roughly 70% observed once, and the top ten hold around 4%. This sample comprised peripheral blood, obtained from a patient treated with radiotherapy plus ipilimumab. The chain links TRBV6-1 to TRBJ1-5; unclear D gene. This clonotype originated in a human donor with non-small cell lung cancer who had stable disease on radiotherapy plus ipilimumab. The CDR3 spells CATFDTPNQPQHF. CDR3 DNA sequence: TGTGCCACCTTCGACACCCCCAATCAGCCCCAGCATTTT.